These 2 T cell receptor beta chains originate from one sample sequenced in a study of blood T cell repertoires in COVID-19. Using immunoSEQ multiplex PCR, the repertoire was profiled, and TCRdb retains in-frame clones only, with some absent. The table records some 100,000 clones, roughly 80% of them present only once. Sequenced: peripheral blood. The source is an older woman with acute or convalescent COVID-19.

This clone showed up just once. The rearrangement joins TRBV15 to TRBJ1-1; D unresolved. This CDR3 has 14 amino acids. V was cut by 2 bases and J by 2 bases, with 9 bases left in between. Per the germline V gene, CDR1 is LNHNV and CDR2 is YYDKDF (reference sequence). CDR3 nucleotides: TGTGCCACCAGCAGATCCGGCGGAAACACTGAAGCTTTCTTT. It codes for CATSRSGGNTEAFF.

This clone appeared a few times. This sample includes further DNA sequences coding for the same CDR3. The chain couples TRBV7-2 to TRBJ1-5; 7 nucleotides agree with TRBD1. V was pared by 5 bases and J by 7 bases, with 5 bases of the junction left unmatched. CDR3 length equals 13 residues. The germline gives CDR1 SGHTA, CDR2 FQGNSA. The CDR3: CASSPDRFQPQHF. The DNA of the CDR3 is TGTGCCAGCAGCCCGGACAGGTTCCAGCCCCAGCATTTT. Supplemented by reference TRBV7-2 and TRBJ1-5, the full variable domain reads GAGVSQSPSNKVTEKGKDVELRCDPISGHTALYWYRQSLGQGLEFLIYFQGNSAPDKSGLPSDRFSAERTGGSVSTLTIQRTQQEDSAVYLCASSPDRFQPQHFGDGTRLSIL.